This entry lists 27 T cell receptor beta chains sequenced from one sample in a study of cytomegalovirus exposure and HLA in healthy donors. The PCR used 60 Vbeta and 13 Jbeta primers. Sequencing was performed with immunoSEQ multiplex PCR; in TCRdb, only in-frame clones are kept and a portion is missing. The table has roughly 50,000 clones, approximately 77% seen once. The sample comprised PBMCs. Receptors originate from a woman aged 18 to 35 in good health and CMV-seronegative.

CDR3 in amino acids: CASSLGGTDTQYF. CDR3 DNA: TGTGCCAGCAGCTTGGGCGGCACAGATACGCAGTATTTT. This sequence joins TRBV11-2 and TRBJ2-3, with unresolved D. Germline V CDR1 and CDR2: SGHAT, FQNNGV. The CDR3 contains 13 residues. V lost 3 bases and J 1 base, leaving 5 bases between the germline ends.

In regard to this clone: Other DNA sequences in this sample translate to the same CDR3. The chain joins TRBV4-1 to TRBJ2-7; 9 bases are shared with TRBD2. This CDR3 contains 17 residues. Trimming took 1 base from V and 1 from J; bases not matched to a gene: 8. Germline loops: CDR1 MGHRA, CDR2 YSYEKL. The CDR3 DNA reads TGCGCCAGCAGCCAAGTCGAGGCGGGAGGGACGTCCTACGAGCAGTACTTC. It encodes CASSQVEAGGTSYEQYF.

This clone has just one count. This chain joins TRBV6-7 and TRBJ2-2, with 7 bases identical to TRBD1. TRBV6-7 belongs to the ORF category, with a function that is uncertain. This CDR3 has 17 amino acids. The J segment lost 2 bases and the V segment lost 2 bases, leaving 8 bases of the junction unmatched. The CDR3 coding sequence is TGTGCCAGCAGTTACCCCCAGGGACAGAGAAACACCGGGGAGCTGTTTTTT. This sequence encodes CASSYPQGQRNTGELFF.

The rearrangement links TRBV5-8 to TRBJ1-4; D may be TRBD1 (6 bases). Trimming cost V 0 bases and J 0 bases, with 12 bases left between them. The V gene's germline CDR1 is SGHTS and CDR2 YDEGEE. This CDR3 region has 17 residues. The CDR3 region is CASSLGRGRATNEKLFF. CDR3 nucleotide sequence: TGTGCCAGCAGCTTGGGCAGGGGACGTGCAACTAATGAAAAACTGTTTTTT.

This clone showed up just a few times. This rearrangement joins TRBV19 to TRBJ1-1, with a tentative D call TRBD1 (6 bases). The length of the CDR3 is 15 residues. The V gene lost 5 bases and the J gene lost 3 bases, with 16 bases spanning the gap. Germline V gene lookup returns CDR1 LNHDA and CDR2 SQIVND (reference sequence). Here the CDR3 DNA reads TGTGCCAGTAGTGCAACCGGGACAAAACACACTGAAGCTTTCTTT. Its protein product is CASSATGTKHTEAFF.

The genes are TRBV5-4 and TRBJ1-6; D might be TRBD1 (5 bases). The germline V gene encodes CDR1 SGHNT and CDR2 YYREEE (reference sequence). Trimming cost V 6 bases and J 6 bases, with 16 bases left between them. The CDR3 is 15 residues long. The CDR3 DNA sequence: TGTGCCAGCAAGGGATCGACAGATTCTAATTCACCCCTCCACTTT. This gives the protein CASKGSTDSNSPLHF.

The chain combines TRBV10-1 with TRBJ2-2; 9 nucleotides align to TRBD1. The CDR3 is 14 residues long. With V trimmed by 5 bases and J by 5 bases, 3 bases remained unmatched. Per the germline V gene, CDR1 is WNHNN and CDR2 is SYGVQD (reference sequence). CDR3 region: CASSHRGRTGELFF. CDR3 DNA: TGCGCCAGCAGTCACAGGGGGCGGACCGGGGAGCTGTTTTTT.

This rearrangement joins TRBV25-1 to TRBJ2-5; D might be TRBD1 (5 bases). Trimming cost V 4 bases and J 1 base, with 7 bases left between them. There are 13 residues in the CDR3. Per the germline V gene, CDR1 is MGHDK and CDR2 is SYGVNS. This CDR3 reads CASSADTQETQYF. DNA for the CDR3: TGTGCCAGCAGTGCGGACACCCAAGAGACCCAGTACTTC. Supplemented by reference TRBV25-1 and TRBJ2-5, the full variable domain reads EADIYQTPRYLVIGTGKKITLECSQTMGHDKMYWYQQDPGMELHLIHYSYGVNSTEKGDLSSESTVSRIRTEHFPLTLESARPSHTSQYLCASSADTQETQYFGPGTRLLVL.

This clone was recorded once. V usage is TRBV10-1 and J usage is TRBJ2-2, with TRBD1 matching 7 bases. Losses at the gene ends were 6 bases for V and 3 bases for J; bases not matched to a gene: 13. The CDR3 sequence is 17 residues long. Germline CDR1 is WNHNN and CDR2 is SYGVQD (reference sequence). CDR3 region: CASSGLRGHGDTGELFF. The CDR3 DNA is TGCGCCAGCAGCGGCCTAAGGGGGCACGGGGACACCGGGGAGCTGTTTTTT.

The chain links TRBV10-1 to TRBJ2-3; TRBD2 matches 8 bases. The CDR3 is 16 amino acids. The trim removed 6 bases at V and 2 bases at J, leaving 10 bases unmatched. Germline CDR1 and CDR2: WNHNN and SYGVQD (reference sequence). The CDR3 bases are TGCGCCAGCAGCACAGGACTAGCTGGGACCACAGATACGCAGTATTTT. Its translation: CASSTGLAGTTDTQYF.

The chain combines TRBV5-1 with TRBJ2-3; the match to TRBD2 covers 16 bases. The V gene's germline CDR1 is SGHRS and CDR2 YFSETQ. This CDR3 comprises 17 residues. Trimming removed 4 bases from V and 4 bases from J; junction bases left unmatched: 6. CDR3 sequence reads: CASSKGLAGGLADTQYF. As DNA, the CDR3 is TGCGCCAGCAGCAAGGGACTAGCGGGAGGGTTGGCAGATACGCAGTATTTT. The entire variable domain, with the rest obtained from reference TRBV5-1 and TRBJ2-3, is as follows: KAGVTQTPRYLIKTRGQQVTLSCSPISGHRSVSWYQQTPGQGLQFLFEYFSETQRNKGNFPGRFSGRQFSNSRSEMNVSTLELGDSALYLCASSKGLAGGLADTQYFGPGTRLTVL.

A single count supports this clone. The rearrangement links TRBV18 to TRBJ2-7; TRBD2 matches 13 bases. CDR1 and CDR2 from the germline V gene are KGHSH and LQKENI. This CDR3 has 18 residues. Trimming took 2 bases from V and 1 from J; bases not matched to a gene: 8. CDR3 in DNA: TGTGCCAGCTCACCAGGGACTAGCGGGGCGGTCTTTTCCTACGAGCAGTACTTC. Protein: CASSPGTSGAVFSYEQYF. The full variable domain, with the rest looked up from reference TRBV18 and TRBJ2-7, is NAGVMQNPRHLVRRRGQEARLRCSPMKGHSHVYWYRQLPEEGLKFMVYLQKENIIDESGMPKERFSAEFPKEGPSILRIQQVVRGDSAAYFCASSPGTSGAVFSYEQYFGPGTRLTVT.

The chain links TRBV28 to TRBJ1-6, with D unresolved. Between the trimmed V and J ends, which lost 7 bases and 7 bases, there was a span of 8 bases. Germline CDR1 reads MDHEN; CDR2 reads SYDVKM. The CDR3 consists of 12 residues. The chain's CDR3 is CASTLANSPLHF. The CDR3, as DNA: TGTGCCAGCACCCTGGCCAATTCACCCCTCCACTTT.

The rearrangement joins TRBV18 to TRBJ2-7; 10 bases fit TRBD2. The CDR3 covers 15 residues. J gave up 5 bases and V 3 bases, and 7 bases lay outside the gene matches. Looked up from germline, CDR1 is KGHSH and CDR2 is LQKENI. This chain's CDR3 is CASSPPLAGRDEQYF. The CDR3 coding sequence is TGTGCCAGCTCACCGCCACTAGCGGGACGGGACGAGCAGTACTTC.

The chain combines TRBV27 with TRBJ2-2; D is unclear. CDR3 length equals 12 residues. Germline CDR1 is MNHEY and CDR2 is SMNVEV (reference sequence). V shed 5 bases and J shed 5 bases, with 6 bases lying between them. DNA of the CDR3: TGTGCCAGCAGTGCGTTTACCGGGGAGCTGTTTTTT. Amino acid sequence: CASSAFTGELFF.

The chain joins TRBV19 to TRBJ1-2, with 7 bases that match TRBD1. The CDR3 length is 15 residues. J lost 4 bases, V lost 3 bases, and 8 bases had no gene match. In germline, CDR1 is LNHDA, CDR2 SQIVND (reference sequence). The CDR3 protein is CASSIGGTAGYGYTF. The CDR3 DNA sequence: TGTGCCAGTAGTATTGGTGGGACAGCAGGCTATGGCTACACCTTC.

The chain employs TRBV19 and TRBJ2-2; possible D gene TRBD1, 6 bases. The CDR3 is 15 amino acids. CDR1 is LNHDA, CDR2 SQIVND, per germline (reference sequence). Trimming cost V 3 bases and J 4 bases, with 12 bases left between them. The CDR3 region is CASSIRDTSTGELFF. Here the CDR3 DNA reads TGTGCCAGTAGTATCCGGGACACGTCCACCGGGGAGCTGTTTTTT.

The V gene is TRBV28, the J gene TRBJ2-1, with TRBD2 identical over 8 bases. Germline CDR1 MDHEN, CDR2 SYDVKM. This CDR3 contains 15 residues. V lost 6 bases, J lost 15 bases, and 19 bases stayed unmatched. The CDR3 coding sequence is TGTGCCAGCAGCCCACTCCCCTCGGGGGCGGGAGGCAGGTTCTTC. Amino acids: CASSPLPSGAGGRFF.

The gene calls are TRBV4-2 and TRBJ2-7, with 7 nucleotides matching TRBD1. Germline-derived CDR1 and CDR2 are LGHNA and YNFKEQ. There are 15 residues in the CDR3. V shed 0 bases and J 2 bases; nucleotides not matched to a gene: 4. CDR3 residues: CASSQDRGSPYEQYF. The DNA of the CDR3 is TGTGCCAGCAGCCAAGACAGGGGGTCTCCCTACGAGCAGTACTTC.

V and J are TRBV10-3 and TRBJ2-3, with a possible D match to TRBD1 (5 bases). Trimming pared 6 bases from V and 6 bases from J, leaving 7 bases between. The CDR3 loop spans 11 amino acids. Germline V gene sequence: CDR1 ENHRY, CDR2 SYGVKD. This CDR3 is CAIRGVDTQYF. The CDR3 DNA is TGTGCCATCAGAGGGGTGGATACGCAGTATTTT.

The V call is TRBV27, the J call TRBJ2-7; 10 positions match TRBD2. Germline trimming cut 5 bases from V and 4 bases from J; bases unmatched to any gene: 11. The germline CDR1 and CDR2 sequences are MNHEY and SMNVEV (reference sequence). This CDR3 is built from 16 residues. The CDR3 DNA follows: TGTGCCAGCAGTCAAAAGACTAGCGGGTTGCCGTACGAGCAGTACTTC. Amino acid sequence: CASSQKTSGLPYEQYF.

The V gene is TRBV7-2, the J gene TRBJ1-2; 9 positions agree with TRBD1. Losses at the gene ends were 2 bases for V and 7 bases for J; bases not matched to a gene: 11. The CDR3 loop spans 16 amino acids. Germline CDR1 and CDR2: SGHTA and FQGNSA. The CDR3 loop reads CASSLNLGQGGSGYTF. DNA for the CDR3: TGTGCCAGCAGCTTAAACCTGGGACAGGGTGGTTCTGGCTACACCTTC. The variable domain in full, with the rest retrieved from reference TRBV7-2 and TRBJ1-2, is GAGVSQSPSNKVTEKGKDVELRCDPISGHTALYWYRQSLGQGLEFLIYFQGNSAPDKSGLPSDRFSAERTGGSVSTLTIQRTQQEDSAVYLCASSLNLGQGGSGYTFGSGTRLTVV.

V is TRBV5-1 and J is TRBJ2-3; no clear D. Germline CDR1 and CDR2: SGHRS and YFSETQ. The CDR3 runs 15 residues. V was clipped by 9 bases and J by 1 base, with 18 bases between them. The CDR3: CATSFLSQGTDTQYF. CDR3 in DNA: TGCGCCACCTCATTCCTTTCTCAGGGCACAGATACGCAGTATTTT.

This clone was seen once. The gene calls are TRBV4-2 and TRBJ2-7; 9 nucleotides align to TRBD2. The CDR3 contains 17 residues. Germline V gene data show CDR1 as LGHNA and CDR2 as YNFKEQ. The V and J ends lost 0 bases and 2 bases, in that order; junction bases with no gene match: 8. The chain's CDR3 is CASSQEDSGSGTYEQYF. The CDR3 coding sequence is TGTGCCAGCAGCCAAGAGGATAGCGGGAGTGGGACCTACGAGCAGTACTTC.

V is TRBV10-3 and J is TRBJ1-1; D is possibly TRBD1 (5 bases). The germline gives CDR1 ENHRY, CDR2 SYGVKD. Trimming cost V 3 bases and J 1 base, with 9 bases left between them. This CDR3 is 14 amino acids long. The CDR3 nucleotides read TGTGCCATCAGTGAATCACAGGCGAACACTGAAGCTTTCTTT. This gives the protein CAISESQANTEAFF.

The chain is built from TRBV29-1 and TRBJ2-5; 13 bases match TRBD2. This CDR3 contains 24 residues. V lost 6 bases to trimming and J lost 4 bases; unmatched junction nucleotides: 35. Germline lookup yields CDR1 SQVTM and CDR2 ANQGSEA. In DNA form, the CDR3 reads TGCAGCGTCCAGGGATTCCATGACAGCCGCTTAGGTCCGTTGGGACTAGCGGGAAGAGAGACCCAGTACTTC. It is translated as CSVQGFHDSRLGPLGLAGRETQYF.

This chain connects TRBV18 to TRBJ1-5; maybe TRBD1 (6 bases). With 5 bases removed from V and 5 bases from J, the gap between germline ends came to 13 bases. Germline CDR1 is KGHSH and CDR2 is LQKENI. The CDR3 consists of 14 residues. CDR3 amino acids: CASSVQGGDQPQHF. The CDR3 DNA reads as TGTGCCAGCTCAGTACAGGGAGGGGATCAGCCCCAGCATTTT.